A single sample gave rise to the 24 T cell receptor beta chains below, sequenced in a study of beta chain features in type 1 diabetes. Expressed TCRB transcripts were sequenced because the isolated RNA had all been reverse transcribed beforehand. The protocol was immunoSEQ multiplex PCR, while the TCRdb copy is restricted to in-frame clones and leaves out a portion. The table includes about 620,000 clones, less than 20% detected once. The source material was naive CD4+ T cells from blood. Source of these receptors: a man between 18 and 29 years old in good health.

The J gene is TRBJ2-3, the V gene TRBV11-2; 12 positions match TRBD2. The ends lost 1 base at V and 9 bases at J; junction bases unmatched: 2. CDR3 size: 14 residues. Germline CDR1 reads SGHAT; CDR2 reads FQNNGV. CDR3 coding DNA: TGTGCCAGCAGCTTAGCTCTAGCGGGAGGGACGCAGTATTTT. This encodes CASSLALAGGTQYF. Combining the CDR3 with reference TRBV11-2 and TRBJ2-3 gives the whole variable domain EAGVAQSPRYKIIEKRQSVAFWCNPISGHATLYWYQQILGQGPKLLIQFQNNGVVDDSQLPKDRFSAERLKGVDSTLKIQPAKLEDSAVYLCASSLALAGGTQYFGPGTRLTVL.

The CDR3 DNA is TGTGCCAGCTCACCACAATCTGGCACTTCCTACGAGCAGTACTTC. Protein: CASSPQSGTSYEQYF. The rearrangement uses TRBV18 and TRBJ2-7, with no clear D. Trimming left V 1 base short and J 1 base short, with 11 bases between. Per the germline V gene, CDR1 is KGHSH and CDR2 is LQKENI. The CDR3 is 15 residues long.

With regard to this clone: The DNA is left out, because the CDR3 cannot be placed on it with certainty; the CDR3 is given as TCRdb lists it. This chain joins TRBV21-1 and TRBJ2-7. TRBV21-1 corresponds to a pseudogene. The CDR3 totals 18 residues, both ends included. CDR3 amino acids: CASSKYLCTDECWYEQYF.

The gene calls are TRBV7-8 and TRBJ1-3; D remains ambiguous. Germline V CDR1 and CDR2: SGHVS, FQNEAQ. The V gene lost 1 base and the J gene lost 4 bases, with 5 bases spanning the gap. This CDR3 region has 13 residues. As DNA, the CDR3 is TGTGCCAGCAGCTTAGGGGAGGGAAACACCATATATTTT. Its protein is CASSLGEGNTIYF.

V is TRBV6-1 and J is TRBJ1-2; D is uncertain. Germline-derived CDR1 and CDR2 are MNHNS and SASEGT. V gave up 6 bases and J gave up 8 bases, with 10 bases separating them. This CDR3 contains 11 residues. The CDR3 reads CASSPIGGYTF. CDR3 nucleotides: TGTGCCAGCAGCCCGATCGGGGGCTACACCTTC.

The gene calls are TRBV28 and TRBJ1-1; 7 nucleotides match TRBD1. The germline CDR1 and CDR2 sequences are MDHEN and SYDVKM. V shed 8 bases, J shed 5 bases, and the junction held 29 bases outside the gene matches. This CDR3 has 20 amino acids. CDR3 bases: TGTGCCAGCCCCTCCGTCGGGAGGGGGCATACCCTCGATACATGGACTGAAGCTTTCTTT. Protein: CASPSVGRGHTLDTWTEAFF.

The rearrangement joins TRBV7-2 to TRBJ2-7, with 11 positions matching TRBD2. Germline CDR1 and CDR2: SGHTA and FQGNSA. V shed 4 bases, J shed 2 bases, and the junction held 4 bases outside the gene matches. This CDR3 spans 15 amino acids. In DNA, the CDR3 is TGTGCCAGCAGCTCGGTAGCGGGAGGGCCCTACGAGCAGTACTTC. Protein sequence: CASSSVAGGPYEQYF.

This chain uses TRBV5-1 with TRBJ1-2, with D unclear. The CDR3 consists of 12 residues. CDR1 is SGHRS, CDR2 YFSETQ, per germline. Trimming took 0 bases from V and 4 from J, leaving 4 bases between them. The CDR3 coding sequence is TGCGCCAGCAGCTTGGCACCCTATGGCTACACCTTC. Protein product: CASSLAPYGYTF.

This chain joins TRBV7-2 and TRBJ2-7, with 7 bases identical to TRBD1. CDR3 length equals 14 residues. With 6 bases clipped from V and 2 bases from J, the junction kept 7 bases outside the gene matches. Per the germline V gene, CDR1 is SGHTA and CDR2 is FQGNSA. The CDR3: CASRLRQGPYEQYF. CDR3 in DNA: TGTGCCAGCAGACTAAGACAGGGCCCCTACGAGCAGTACTTC.

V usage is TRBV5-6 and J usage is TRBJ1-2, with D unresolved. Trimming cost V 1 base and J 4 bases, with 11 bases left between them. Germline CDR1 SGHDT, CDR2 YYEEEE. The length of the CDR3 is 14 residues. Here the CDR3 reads CASSLSPGSYGYTF. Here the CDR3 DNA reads TGTGCCAGCAGCTTGTCGCCCGGAAGCTATGGCTACACCTTC. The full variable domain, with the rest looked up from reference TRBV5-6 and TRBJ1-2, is DAGVTQSPTHLIKTRGQQVTLRCSPKSGHDTVSWYQQALGQGPQFIFQYYEEEERQRGNFPDRFSGHQFPNYSSELNVNALLLGDSALYLCASSLSPGSYGYTFGSGTRLTVV.

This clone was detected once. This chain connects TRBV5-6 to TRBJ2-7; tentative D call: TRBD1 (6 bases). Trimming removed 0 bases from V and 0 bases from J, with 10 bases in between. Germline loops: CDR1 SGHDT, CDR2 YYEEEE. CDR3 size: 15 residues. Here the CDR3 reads CASSLAIRGSYEQYF. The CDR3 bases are TGTGCCAGCAGCTTGGCCATCAGGGGCTCCTACGAGCAGTACTTC.

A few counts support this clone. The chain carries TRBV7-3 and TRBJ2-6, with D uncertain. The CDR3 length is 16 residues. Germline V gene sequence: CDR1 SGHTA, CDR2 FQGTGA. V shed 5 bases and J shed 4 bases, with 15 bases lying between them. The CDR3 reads CASSPLGNVGANVLTF. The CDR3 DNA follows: TGTGCCAGCAGCCCCCTAGGGAATGTCGGGGCCAACGTCCTGACTTTC.

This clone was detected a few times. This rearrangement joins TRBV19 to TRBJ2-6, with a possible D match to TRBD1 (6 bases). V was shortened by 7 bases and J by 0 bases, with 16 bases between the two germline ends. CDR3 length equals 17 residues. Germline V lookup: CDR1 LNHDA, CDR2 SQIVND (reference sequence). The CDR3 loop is CASTSGQMSSGANVLTF. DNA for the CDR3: TGTGCCAGTACGTCCGGACAGATGTCCTCTGGGGCCAACGTCCTGACTTTC.

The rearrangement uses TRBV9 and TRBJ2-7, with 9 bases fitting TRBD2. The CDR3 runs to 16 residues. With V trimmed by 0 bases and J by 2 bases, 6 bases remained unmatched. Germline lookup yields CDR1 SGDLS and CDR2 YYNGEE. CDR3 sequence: CASSVEFAGGTYEQYF. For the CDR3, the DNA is TGTGCCAGCAGCGTAGAGTTTGCGGGAGGGACCTACGAGCAGTACTTC. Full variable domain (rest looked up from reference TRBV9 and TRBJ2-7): DSGVTQTPKHLITATGQRVTLRCSPRSGDLSVYWYQQSLDQGLQFLIQYYNGEERAKGNILERFSAQQFPDLHSELNLSSLELGDSALYFCASSVEFAGGTYEQYFGPGTRLTVT.

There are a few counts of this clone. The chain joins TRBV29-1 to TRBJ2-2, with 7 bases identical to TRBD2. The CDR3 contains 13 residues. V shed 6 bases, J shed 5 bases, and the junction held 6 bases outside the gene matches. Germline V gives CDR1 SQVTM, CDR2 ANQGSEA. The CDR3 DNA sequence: TGCAGCGTACCTAGCGGACCTACCGGGGAGCTGTTTTTT. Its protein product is CSVPSGPTGELFF.

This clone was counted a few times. This CDR3 reads CASSLDLSGTGSYEQYF. CDR3 sequence (DNA): TGTGCCAGCAGCTTAGATCTCTCCGGGACAGGGTCTTACGAGCAGTACTTC. The chain has TRBV7-8 and TRBJ2-7; 9 bases agree with TRBD1. Germline CDR1 SGHVS, CDR2 FQNEAQ. V dropped 1 base and J dropped 4; count of bases not matched to a gene: 11. The CDR3 sequence is 17 residues long.

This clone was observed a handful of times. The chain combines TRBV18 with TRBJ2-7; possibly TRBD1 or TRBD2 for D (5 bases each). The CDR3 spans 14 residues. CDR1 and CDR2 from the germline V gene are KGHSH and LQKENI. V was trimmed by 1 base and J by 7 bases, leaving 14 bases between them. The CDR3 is CASSPLGTDTEQYF. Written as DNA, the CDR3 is TGTGCCAGCTCACCACTCGGGACCGACACGGAGCAGTACTTC.

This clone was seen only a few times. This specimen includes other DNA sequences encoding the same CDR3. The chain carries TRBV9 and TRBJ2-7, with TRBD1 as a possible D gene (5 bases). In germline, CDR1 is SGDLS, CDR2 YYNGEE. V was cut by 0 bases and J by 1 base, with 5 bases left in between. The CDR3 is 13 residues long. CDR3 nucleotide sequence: TGTGCCAGCAGCGTAGCAGGGTCCTACGAGCAGTACTTC. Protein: CASSVAGSYEQYF.

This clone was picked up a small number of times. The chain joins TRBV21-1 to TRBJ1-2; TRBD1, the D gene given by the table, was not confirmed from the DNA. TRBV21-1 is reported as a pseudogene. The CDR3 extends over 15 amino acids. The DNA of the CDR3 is TGTGCCAGCAGCTTTACCCAGGGGCGCAACGATGGCTACACCTTC. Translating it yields CASSFTQGRNDGYTF.

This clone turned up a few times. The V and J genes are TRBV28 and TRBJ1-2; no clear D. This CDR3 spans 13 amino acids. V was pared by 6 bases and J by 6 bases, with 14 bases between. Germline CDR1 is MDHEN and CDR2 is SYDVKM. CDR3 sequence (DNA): TGTGCCAGCAGCCCCGTCAGGCTAAATGGCTACACCTTC. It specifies CASSPVRLNGYTF.

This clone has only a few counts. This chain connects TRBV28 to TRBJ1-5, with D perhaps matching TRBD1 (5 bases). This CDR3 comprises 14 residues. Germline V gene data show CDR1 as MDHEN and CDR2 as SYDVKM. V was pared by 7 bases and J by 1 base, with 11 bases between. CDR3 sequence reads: CASTQGSSNQPQHF. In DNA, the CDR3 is TGTGCCAGCACCCAGGGTTCGAGCAATCAGCCCCAGCATTTT.

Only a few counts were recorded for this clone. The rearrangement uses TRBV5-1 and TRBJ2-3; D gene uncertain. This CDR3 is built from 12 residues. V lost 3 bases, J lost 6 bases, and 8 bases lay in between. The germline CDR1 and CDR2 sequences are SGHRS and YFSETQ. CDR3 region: CASSSSRDTQYF. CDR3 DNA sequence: TGCGCCAGCAGCTCATCCAGGGATACGCAGTATTTT.

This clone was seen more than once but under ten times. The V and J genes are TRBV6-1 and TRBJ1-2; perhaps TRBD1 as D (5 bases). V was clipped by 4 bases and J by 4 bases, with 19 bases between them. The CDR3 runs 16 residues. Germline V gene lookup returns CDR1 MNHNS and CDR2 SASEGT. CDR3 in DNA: TGTGCCAGCAGTGCCCCGGGGCAGGCGCGGGGCTATGGCTACACCTTC. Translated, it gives CASSAPGQARGYGYTF.

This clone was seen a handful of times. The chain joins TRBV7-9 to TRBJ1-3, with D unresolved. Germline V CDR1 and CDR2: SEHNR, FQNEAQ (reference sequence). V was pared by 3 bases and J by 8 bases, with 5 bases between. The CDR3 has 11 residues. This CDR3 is CASSLADTIYF. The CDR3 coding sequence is TGTGCCAGCAGCTTGGCAGACACCATATATTTT. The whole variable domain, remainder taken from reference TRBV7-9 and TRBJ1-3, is DTGVSQNPRHKITKRGQNVTFRCDPISEHNRLYWYRQTLGQGPEFLTYFQNEAQLEKSRLLSDRFSAERPKGSFSTLEIQRTEQGDSAMYLCASSLADTIYFGEGSWLTVV.